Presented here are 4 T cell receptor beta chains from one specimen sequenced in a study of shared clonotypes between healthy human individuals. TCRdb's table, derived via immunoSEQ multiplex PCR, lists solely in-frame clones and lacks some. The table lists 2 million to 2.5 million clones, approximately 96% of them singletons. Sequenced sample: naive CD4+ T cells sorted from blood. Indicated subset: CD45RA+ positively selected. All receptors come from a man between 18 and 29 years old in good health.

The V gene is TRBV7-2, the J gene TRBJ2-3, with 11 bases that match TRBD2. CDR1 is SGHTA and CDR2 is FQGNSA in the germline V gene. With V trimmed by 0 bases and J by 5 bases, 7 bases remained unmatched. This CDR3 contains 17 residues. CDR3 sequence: CASSLARGLAVRDTQYF. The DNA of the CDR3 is TGTGCCAGCAGCTTAGCAAGGGGACTAGCGGTTAGAGATACGCAGTATTTT.

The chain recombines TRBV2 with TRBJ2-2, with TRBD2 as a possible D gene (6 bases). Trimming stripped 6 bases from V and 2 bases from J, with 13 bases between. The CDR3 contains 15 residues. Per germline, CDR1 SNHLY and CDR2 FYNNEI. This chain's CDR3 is CASRGSGTNTGELFF. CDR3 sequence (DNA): TGTGCCAGCAGGGGATCGGGGACTAACACCGGGGAGCTGTTTTTT.

CDR3 protein: CASSPRTGGGLNTEAFF. The DNA of the CDR3 is TGTGCCAGCTCACCTAGGACAGGGGGCGGGTTGAACACTGAAGCTTTCTTT. The chain is built from TRBV18 and TRBJ1-1; the match to TRBD1 covers 11 bases. This CDR3 is built from 17 residues. V lost 3 bases and J lost 0; bases outside the gene matches: 6. From germline, CDR1 is KGHSH and CDR2 LQKENI. Supplemented by reference TRBV18 and TRBJ1-1, the full variable domain reads NAGVMQNPRHLVRRRGQEARLRCSPMKGHSHVYWYRQLPEEGLKFMVYLQKENIIDESGMPKERFSAEFPKEGPSILRIQQVVRGDSAAYFCASSPRTGGGLNTEAFFGQGTRLTVV.

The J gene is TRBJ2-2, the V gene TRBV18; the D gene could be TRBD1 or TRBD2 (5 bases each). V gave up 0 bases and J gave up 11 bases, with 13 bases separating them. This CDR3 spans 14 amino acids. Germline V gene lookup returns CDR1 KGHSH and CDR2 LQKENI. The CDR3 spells CASSPPAGAKELFF. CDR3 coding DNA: TGTGCCAGCTCACCACCCGCCGGGGCCAAAGAGCTGTTTTTT.